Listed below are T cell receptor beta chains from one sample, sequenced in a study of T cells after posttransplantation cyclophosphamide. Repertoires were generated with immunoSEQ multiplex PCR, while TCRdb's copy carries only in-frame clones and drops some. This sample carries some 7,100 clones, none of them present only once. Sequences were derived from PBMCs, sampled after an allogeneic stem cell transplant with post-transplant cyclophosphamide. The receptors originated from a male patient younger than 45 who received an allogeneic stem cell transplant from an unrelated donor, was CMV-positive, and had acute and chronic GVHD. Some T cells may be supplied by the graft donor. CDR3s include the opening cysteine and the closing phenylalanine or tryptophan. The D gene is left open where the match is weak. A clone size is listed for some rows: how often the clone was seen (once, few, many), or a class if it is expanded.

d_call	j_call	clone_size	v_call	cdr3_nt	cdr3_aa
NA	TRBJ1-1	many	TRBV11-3	TGTGCCAGCAGCTTAAGTAGAGAGTCAGCTTTCTTT	CASSLSRESAFF
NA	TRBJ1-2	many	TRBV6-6	TGTGCCAGCAGTACAGGGAATGGTGGCTACACCTTC	CASSTGNGGYTF
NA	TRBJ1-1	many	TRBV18	TGTGCCAGCTCACTCCTAGAGAACACTGAAGCTTTCTTT	CASSLLENTEAFF
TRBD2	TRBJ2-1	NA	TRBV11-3	TGTGCCAGCAGCTTAGATCAGCGGGAGACTTGGGAGAAGTTCTTC	CASSLDQRETWEKFF
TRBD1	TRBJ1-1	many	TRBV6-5	TGTGCCAGCAACCAGGGGGAAGCGAACACTGAAGCTTTCTTT	CASNQGEANTEAFF
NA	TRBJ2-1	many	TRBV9	TGTGCCAGCAGCCCGTGGGACTCGCACAATGAGCAGTTCTTC	CASSPWDSHNEQFF
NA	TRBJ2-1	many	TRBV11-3	TGTGCCAGCAGCCGGAGATCCGGGACTCAAACCCACAATGAGCAGTTCTTC	CASSRRSGTQTHNEQFF
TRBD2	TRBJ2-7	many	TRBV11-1	TGTGCCAGCAGCTTGACTAGCGGGTACTACGAGCAGTACTTC	CASSLTSGYYEQYF
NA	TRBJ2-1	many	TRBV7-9	TGTGCCAGCAGCTTACGGAGGGCCGGGGTCAATGAGCAGTTCTTC	CASSLRRAGVNEQFF
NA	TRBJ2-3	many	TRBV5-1	TGCGCCAGCAGCTTGGGACAGTTGACAGATACGCAGTATTTT	CASSLGQLTDTQYF
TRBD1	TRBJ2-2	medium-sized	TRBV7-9	TGTGCCAGCAGCCACTATGACACAGGGGCGAACACCGGGGAGCTGTTTTTT	CASSHYDTGANTGELFF
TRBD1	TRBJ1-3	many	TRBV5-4	TGTGCCAGCAGCTTGCCGGGACAGGGGGGGAACACCATATATTTT	CASSLPGQGGNTIYF
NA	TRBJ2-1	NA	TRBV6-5	TGTGCCAGCAGTTGGGCAGATGAGCAGTTCTTC	CASSWADEQFF
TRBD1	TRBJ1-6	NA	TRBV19	TGTGCCAGTAGTACTGGGACAGGGGTTGCCGATTCACCCCTCCACTTT	CASSTGTGVADSPLHF
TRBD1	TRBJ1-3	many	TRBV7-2	TGTGCCAGCAGCTTAGACCAGGGGGCCTACTCTGGAAACACCATATATTTT	CASSLDQGAYSGNTIYF
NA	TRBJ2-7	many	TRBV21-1	TGTGCCAGCAGCAACGACAGATACGAGCAGTACTTC	CASSNDRYEQYF
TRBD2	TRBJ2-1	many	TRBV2	TGTGCCAGCAGGGAGGACCCTAGCGGGGGGGCTGGTGGTGAGCAGTTCTTC	CASREDPSGGAGGEQFF
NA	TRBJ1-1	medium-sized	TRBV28	TGTGCCAGCAGTTGGAGTGCAATCAACGAAGCTTTCTTT	CASSWSAINEAFF
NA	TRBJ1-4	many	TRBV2	TGTGCCAGCAGTGAAGTCTCTAATGAAAAACTGTTTTTT	CASSEVSNEKLFF
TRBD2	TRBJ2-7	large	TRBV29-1	TGCAGCGTTGCGGCTGGCGGGAGATTCTACGAGCAGTACTTC	CSVAAGGRFYEQYF
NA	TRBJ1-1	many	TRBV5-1	TGCGCCAGCAGCTTGGAATGGGTAGACATGAACACTGAAGCTTTCTTT	CASSLEWVDMNTEAFF
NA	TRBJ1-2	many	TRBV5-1	TGCGCCAGCAGCTTGTCGGCAGGGGAGGGCTATGGCTACACCTTC	CASSLSAGEGYGYTF
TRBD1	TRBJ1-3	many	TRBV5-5	TGTGCCAGCAGCCCCCGGGACAGGGGATTCTCTGGAAACACCATATATTTT	CASSPRDRGFSGNTIYF
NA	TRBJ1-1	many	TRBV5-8	TGTGCCAGCAGCTTGGGCCTAGACAGGCTGAACACTGAAGCTTTCTTT	CASSLGLDRLNTEAFF
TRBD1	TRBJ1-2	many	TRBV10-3	TGTGCCATCAGTGACGTACAGGGGTATGGCTACACCTTC	CAISDVQGYGYTF
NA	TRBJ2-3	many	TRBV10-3	TGTGCCATCAGCCCTGGTGGGCTAGCGAACAAGCCGCTTAGCACAGATACGCAGTATTTT	CAISPGGLANKPLSTDTQYF
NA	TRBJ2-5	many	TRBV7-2	TGTGCCAGCAGCCCCACGGGCACAGGGGAGACCCAGTACTTC	CASSPTGTGETQYF
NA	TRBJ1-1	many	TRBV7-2	TGTGCCAGCAGCTCCCAGCCAACATGGGCCAGCAACACTGAAGCTTTCTTT	CASSSQPTWASNTEAFF
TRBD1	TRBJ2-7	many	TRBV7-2	TGTGCCAGCAGCGCCTACAGGGGGAAATCCTACGAGCAGTACTTC	CASSAYRGKSYEQYF
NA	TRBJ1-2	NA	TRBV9	TGTGCCAGCAGCGCGGCGGGGGGAAACCATATTCAGGGCTACACCTTC	CASSAAGGNHIQGYTF
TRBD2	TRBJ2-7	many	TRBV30	TGTGCCTGGAGTGTAGGACTAGCGGGAGATATCCCCTACGAGCAGTACTTC	CAWSVGLAGDIPYEQYF
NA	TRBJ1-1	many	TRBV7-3	TGTGCCAGCAGCTTACAGGGCTACACTGAAGCTTTCTTT	CASSLQGYTEAFF
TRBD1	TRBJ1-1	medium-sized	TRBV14	TGTGCCAGCAGCCGATCAAGGGGGCCGGGGACTGAAGCTTTCTTT	CASSRSRGPGTEAFF
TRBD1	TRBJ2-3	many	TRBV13	TGTGCCAGCAGTCCCGGGACAGGCACAGATACGCAGTATTTT	CASSPGTGTDTQYF
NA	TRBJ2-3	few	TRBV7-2	TGTGCCAGCAGCCCTTCCTGGCGGGGGCGCCGCACAGATACGCAGTATTTT	CASSPSWRGRRTDTQYF
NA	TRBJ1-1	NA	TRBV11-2	TGTGCCAGCAGCCTCCTAGGTCATCGGAACACTGAAGCTTTCTTT	CASSLLGHRNTEAFF
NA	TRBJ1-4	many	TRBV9	TGTGCCAGCACCCCCGGATTGGGGGCTGGTGAAAAACTGTTTTTT	CASTPGLGAGEKLFF
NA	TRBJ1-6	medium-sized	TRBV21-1	TGTGCCAGCAGCAAAGCGGGGACACCAAAAAATTCACCCCTCCACTTT	CASSKAGTPKNSPLHF
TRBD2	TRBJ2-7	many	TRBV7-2	TGTGCCAGCAGCTTAGAGCGGCTAGCGGGGAGCTCCTACGAGCAGTACTTC	CASSLERLAGSSYEQYF
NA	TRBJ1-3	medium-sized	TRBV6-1	TGTGCCAGCCATGCAGCTGGAAACACCATATATTTT	CASHAAGNTIYF
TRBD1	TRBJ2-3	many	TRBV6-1	TGTGCCAGCAGTAGACAGGGGGCGCACGATACGCAGTATTTT	CASSRQGAHDTQYF
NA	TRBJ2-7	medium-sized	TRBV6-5	TGTGCCAGCAGTTACTCGAACGGAGGCTACGAGCAGTACTTC	CASSYSNGGYEQYF
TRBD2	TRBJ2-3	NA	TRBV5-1	TGCGCCAGCAGCCCGCGGGGGGGCCCAGATACGCAGTATTTT	CASSPRGGPDTQYF
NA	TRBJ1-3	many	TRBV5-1	TGCGCCAGCAGCTCCCTCGGGACAAGCCTTAACACCATATATTTT	CASSSLGTSLNTIYF
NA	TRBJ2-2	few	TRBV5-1	TGCGCCAGCAGCTTTTGGGGACAAAGCACCGGGGAGCTGTTTTTT	CASSFWGQSTGELFF
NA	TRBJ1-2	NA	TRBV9	TGTGCCAGCAGCCCCGGAGCGGTGCGGCAGGGGAAAGGCTACACCTTC	CASSPGAVRQGKGYTF
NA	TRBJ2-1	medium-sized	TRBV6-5	TGTGCCAGCAGGGATCCGGGACATAGCGAGCAGTTCTTC	CASRDPGHSEQFF
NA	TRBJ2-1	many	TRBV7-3	TGTGCCAGCAGCTTGTGGGGAGGAGCTGAGCAGTTCTTC	CASSLWGGAEQFF
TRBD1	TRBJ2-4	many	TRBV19	TGTGCCACAGGGGGCCTTGTCAAAAACATTCAGTACTTC	CATGGLVKNIQYF
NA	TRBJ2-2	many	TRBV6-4	TGTGCCAGCAGTGACTCCCCGGGACAAGACACCGGGGAGCTGTTTTTT	CASSDSPGQDTGELFF
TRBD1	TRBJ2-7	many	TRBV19	TGTGCCAGTAGTATAGGCGGGACAGGGGGATCCTACGAGCAGTACTTC	CASSIGGTGGSYEQYF
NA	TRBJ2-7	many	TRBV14	TGTGCCAGCAGCCCGTACTACGAGCAGTACTTC	CASSPYYEQYF
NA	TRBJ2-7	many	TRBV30	TGTGCCTGGAGTCCAGGTCAGGGGATAATCTACGAGCAGTACTTC	CAWSPGQGIIYEQYF